This T cell receptor beta chain was recovered during a study of cytomegalovirus exposure and HLA in healthy donors. Study-level background: The 120 validation repertoires, a later analysis reported, used the same platform as the 650 to 800 repertoires from the first cohort. Study-wide results and caveats: The authors listed roughly 150 TCR beta chains as cytomegalovirus-associated. For most TCR sequences rarity was the rule, although some public TCRs occurred in many donors.

In its sample, this clone was seen once. Its cognate antigen is unknown. CDR1 is SGHNT and CDR2 is YENEEA in the germline V gene. The CDR3 runs 17 residues. The V and J ends lost 1 base and 7 bases, in that order; junction bases with no gene match: 13. Clones were sequenced by immunoSEQ multiplex PCR, and TCRdb holds only the in-frame ones, with some missing. Counted here are a few hundred thousand clones, roughly 87% occurring once; the ten biggest clones make up around 0.96%. The donors were members of the roughly 120-subject validation cohort (separate from the approximately 670-subject first cohort).

The receptor was derived from a man under 40 in good health and CMV-seronegative. The sequenced sample consisted of PBMCs. V and J are TRBV11-3 and TRBJ2-1; 7 positions match TRBD2. CDR3 region: CASSLVWPRRGGNEQFF. The CDR3 DNA reads as TGTGCCAGCAGCTTAGTGTGGCCAAGACGCGGGGGTAATGAGCAGTTCTTC.